The rows below give T cell receptor beta chains drawn from one sample of a study of long-term antiretroviral therapy in people with HIV. Using immunoSEQ multiplex PCR, the repertoire was profiled, and TCRdb retains in-frame clones only, with some absent. Of roughly 38,000 clones detected, around three quarters appear once; the ten largest clones hold under 6.5%. Sample: unsorted PBMCs, taken 3.4 years after starting antiretroviral therapy. The receptors were sampled from a man in his thirties or forties with HIV. Both conserved end residues are part of each CDR3. Each record gives: V gene, J gene, D gene, clone size, CDR3 DNA, CDR3 protein. A D gene is named only where the DNA matches it firmly. Not every row has a clone size; where given, it reads once, few, many or a size class.

v_gene: TRBV5-1; j_gene: TRBJ1-1; d_gene: TRBD1; abundance: .; CDR3nt: TGCGCCAGCAGCGTAACAGGGGCGAACACTGAAGCTTTCTTT; CDR3aa: CASSVTGANTEAFF
v_gene: TRBV19; j_gene: TRBJ2-1; d_gene: TRBD1; abundance: .; CDR3nt: TGTGCCAGTAGGGGGACGGCAGGGGGCGCCTACAATGAGCAGTTCTTC; CDR3aa: CASRGTAGGAYNEQFF
v_gene: TRBV11-3; j_gene: TRBJ2-7; d_gene: .; abundance: .; CDR3nt: TGTGCCAGCAGCTTAGGGGCCGCGAACGAGCAGTACTTC; CDR3aa: CASSLGAANEQYF
v_gene: TRBV28; j_gene: TRBJ2-7; d_gene: TRBD1; abundance: once; CDR3nt: TGTGCCAGCAGTGCCAGGACAGGGAAAAGGAGGGCCTACGAGCAGTACTTC; CDR3aa: CASSARTGKRRAYEQYF
v_gene: TRBV5-6; j_gene: TRBJ2-7; d_gene: .; abundance: .; CDR3nt: TGTGCCAGCAGCTCTACCTTAAATGACGGACTCTACGAGCAGTACTTC; CDR3aa: CASSSTLNDGLYEQYF
v_gene: TRBV19; j_gene: TRBJ2-1; d_gene: .; abundance: .; CDR3nt: TGTGCCAGTAGGGAACTCGGAAGCTCCTACAATGAGCAGTTCTTC; CDR3aa: CASRELGSSYNEQFF
v_gene: TRBV5-1; j_gene: TRBJ2-1; d_gene: .; abundance: .; CDR3nt: TGCGCCAGCAGCTTGGATGGTATGGGGTTAGGTAAATGGAATGAGCAGTTCTTC; CDR3aa: CASSLDGMGLGKWNEQFF
v_gene: TRBV5-1; j_gene: TRBJ1-1; d_gene: .; abundance: once; CDR3nt: TGCGCCAGCAGCTCACGGACAGAGTACCTGAACACTGAAGCTTTCTTT; CDR3aa: CASSSRTEYLNTEAFF
v_gene: TRBV7-9; j_gene: TRBJ2-7; d_gene: TRBD2; abundance: few; CDR3nt: TGTGCCAGCAGCTTAGGACTAGCGAACTACGAGCAGTACTTC; CDR3aa: CASSLGLANYEQYF
v_gene: TRBV27; j_gene: TRBJ2-7; d_gene: TRBD1; abundance: .; CDR3nt: TGTGCCAGCAGTTCCGGACAGGGGGGCCACGAGCAGTACTTC; CDR3aa: CASSSGQGGHEQYF
v_gene: TRBV7-2; j_gene: TRBJ1-1; d_gene: .; abundance: .; CDR3nt: TGTGCCAGCGGGGCCGGCTCCCGGGGAGGAGGAGCTTTCTTT; CDR3aa: CASGAGSRGGGAFF
v_gene: TRBV5-1; j_gene: TRBJ1-2; d_gene: .; abundance: .; CDR3nt: TGCGCCAGCAGCCCCTGGACCTCGCGAGAGGGTGGCTACACCTTC; CDR3aa: CASSPWTSREGGYTF
v_gene: TRBV7-8; j_gene: TRBJ2-5; d_gene: .; abundance: .; CDR3nt: TGTGCCAGCAGCTTAGCCGGGGGCCAAGAGACCCAGTACTTC; CDR3aa: CASSLAGGQETQYF
v_gene: TRBV10-3; j_gene: TRBJ2-1; d_gene: TRBD1; abundance: .; CDR3nt: TGTGCCATCTCCAGAACGACAGGGGGCGCGGGGAATGAGCAGTTCTTC; CDR3aa: CAISRTTGGAGNEQFF
v_gene: TRBV5-4; j_gene: TRBJ2-7; d_gene: .; abundance: .; CDR3nt: TGTGCCAGCAGCCTCCGGACGACCGAGCAGTACTTC; CDR3aa: CASSLRTTEQYF
v_gene: TRBV5-4; j_gene: TRBJ2-7; d_gene: TRBD2; abundance: once; CDR3nt: TGTGCCAGCAGCATAGGACTAGCTAGCTCCTACGAGCAGTACTTC; CDR3aa: CASSIGLASSYEQYF
v_gene: TRBV30; j_gene: TRBJ1-1; d_gene: TRBD1; abundance: .; CDR3nt: TGTGCCTGGAGTGGGGACAGGGTGGCTCACACTGAAGCTTTCTTT; CDR3aa: CAWSGDRVAHTEAFF
v_gene: TRBV6-4; j_gene: TRBJ2-3; d_gene: TRBD1; abundance: few; CDR3nt: TGTGCCAGCAGTGACTCGACAGGGGGCCCAGATACGCAGTATTTT; CDR3aa: CASSDSTGGPDTQYF
v_gene: TRBV7-2; j_gene: TRBJ2-7; d_gene: TRBD2; abundance: .; CDR3nt: TGTGCCAGCAGCTCACGTACACTAGCGGGAGGTCGCCCCAGGGAGCAGTACTTC; CDR3aa: CASSSRTLAGGRPREQYF
v_gene: TRBV6-5; j_gene: TRBJ2-7; d_gene: TRBD1; abundance: .; CDR3nt: TGTGCCAGCACCAACAGGGGCACCTACGAGCAGTACTTC; CDR3aa: CASTNRGTYEQYF
v_gene: TRBV7-6; j_gene: TRBJ2-7; d_gene: .; abundance: .; CDR3nt: TGTGCCAGCAGCTTAGGACCGGAGCTCCACGAGCAGTACTTC; CDR3aa: CASSLGPELHEQYF
v_gene: TRBV2; j_gene: TRBJ1-5; d_gene: .; abundance: few; CDR3nt: TGTGCCAGCAGTCTCTCCCATGGGAATCAGCCCCAGCATTTT; CDR3aa: CASSLSHGNQPQHF
v_gene: TRBV19; j_gene: TRBJ2-5; d_gene: .; abundance: few; CDR3nt: TGTGCCAGTAGTTCGTCAATCGGACAACAAGAGACCCAGTACTTC; CDR3aa: CASSSSIGQQETQYF
v_gene: TRBV7-2; j_gene: TRBJ1-2; d_gene: .; abundance: .; CDR3nt: TGTGCCAGCAGTCAAGACCGCCAATCGGGCTACTATGGCTACACCTTC; CDR3aa: CASSQDRQSGYYGYTF
v_gene: TRBV7-2; j_gene: TRBJ1-2; d_gene: .; abundance: .; CDR3nt: TGTGCCAGCAGCTCGAAGTGGGGCACCACTGAGGGCTACACCTTC; CDR3aa: CASSSKWGTTEGYTF
v_gene: TRBV11-2; j_gene: TRBJ2-5; d_gene: TRBD2; abundance: .; CDR3nt: TGTGCCAGCAGCTCAGGGCGACTAGCGGGAGACCTCCAAGAGACCCAGTACTTC; CDR3aa: CASSSGRLAGDLQETQYF
v_gene: TRBV27; j_gene: TRBJ2-1; d_gene: TRBD2; abundance: .; CDR3nt: TGTGCCAGCAGTTTATCGAATCTTGGGGGGACTAGTTTCTACAATGAGCAGTTCTTC; CDR3aa: CASSLSNLGGTSFYNEQFF
v_gene: TRBV27; j_gene: TRBJ2-7; d_gene: .; abundance: .; CDR3nt: TGTGCCAGCGGAGACTACGAGCAGTACTTC; CDR3aa: CASGDYEQYF
v_gene: TRBV7-2; j_gene: TRBJ2-7; d_gene: TRBD1; abundance: .; CDR3nt: TGTGCCAGCAGACTTGGGACAGCGCTCTCCTACGAGCAGTACTTC; CDR3aa: CASRLGTALSYEQYF
v_gene: TRBV18; j_gene: TRBJ1-5; d_gene: .; abundance: .; CDR3nt: TGTGCCAGCTCAGAGGGGATAATCCAGCCCCAGCATTTT; CDR3aa: CASSEGIIQPQHF
v_gene: TRBV7-9; j_gene: TRBJ2-7; d_gene: TRBD1; abundance: few; CDR3nt: TGTGCCAGCAGCTCGTCCCCGACAGGGTATGACGAGCAGTACTTC; CDR3aa: CASSSSPTGYDEQYF